The 27 T cell receptor beta chains presented below share a single source sample, sequenced in a study of T-cell memory formation after mild COVID-19. MiXCR, applied by TCRdb to the 5' RACE reads, yields one record per CDR3 protein. The table has around 250,000 distinct CDR3 sequences, roughly 16% seen once. The material sequenced was PBMCs or a T cell subset sorted from them (not recorded which). These receptor sequences come from a man aged 18 to 30 who had mild COVID-19 (a few samples of this study predate the infection). Cell type and time point are not known.

The V gene is TRBV20-1, the J gene TRBJ2-5; 8 bases are shared with TRBD2. CDR3 length: 12 amino acids. Germline CDR1 DFQATT, CDR2 SNEGSKA (reference sequence). Unmatched junction bases numbered 4, after V lost 6 bases and J lost 4 bases. CDR3 in DNA: TGCAGTGCCCAACGGGGGGGAGAGACCCAGTACTTC. Translated, it gives CSAQRGGETQYF.

The sample holds a few counts of this clonotype. In nucleotides, the CDR3 is TGTGCCAGCACCCCGACTGGCCGGGATAATGAAAAACTGTTTTTT. Translating gives CASTPTGRDNEKLFF. V gene TRBV7-2 combines with J gene TRBJ1-4; D unresolved. With 7 bases removed from V and 4 bases from J, the gap between germline ends came to 16 bases. The CDR3 contains 15 residues. Germline V gene sequence: CDR1 SGHTA, CDR2 FQGNSA.

The chain is built from TRBV28 and TRBJ1-5; D uncertain. Germline lookup yields CDR1 MDHEN and CDR2 SYDVKM. This CDR3 has 16 residues. V lost 8 bases to trimming and J lost 7 bases, with 24 bases between them. The CDR3 sequence: CASATSRHGSQQPQHF. The CDR3 region has the DNA TGTGCCAGCGCAACTAGCCGACATGGTTCTCAACAGCCCCAGCATTTT. Filled out from reference TRBV28 and TRBJ1-5, the complete variable domain reads DVKVTQSSRYLVKRTGEKVFLECVQDMDHENMFWYRQDPGLGLRLIYFSYDVKMKEKGDIPEGYSVSREKKERFSLILESASTNQTSMYLCASATSRHGSQQPQHFGDGTRLSIL.

The V call is TRBV13, the J call TRBJ2-1, with a weak D call TRBD2 (6 bases). Deletions cut 1 base from V and 0 bases from J, with 13 bases between. Germline V CDR1 and CDR2: PRHDT, FYEKMQ (reference sequence). This CDR3 has 17 residues. Here the CDR3 reads CASSLVVGRSSYNEQFF. CDR3 sequence (DNA): TGTGCCAGCAGCTTAGTAGTGGGGAGGAGCTCCTACAATGAGCAGTTCTTC.

This clonotype has a single count. The chain carries TRBV5-1 and TRBJ1-1, with 9 bases matching TRBD1. Trimming removed 3 bases from V and 5 bases from J; junction bases left unmatched: 11. The germline V gene encodes CDR1 SGHRS and CDR2 YFSETQ. The CDR3 has 16 amino acids. CDR3 in amino acids: CASSSKVTGGATEAFF. The CDR3 DNA follows: TGCGCCAGCAGCTCGAAAGTAACAGGGGGCGCGACTGAAGCTTTCTTT.

At least ten counts were recorded for this clonotype. The chain joins TRBV7-6 to TRBJ2-7; tentatively, D is TRBD2 (5 bases). Germline CDR1 reads SGHVS; CDR2 reads FNYEAQ. The CDR3 contains 12 residues. Trimming shortened V by 4 bases and J by 3 bases, and 7 bases separated the two germline ends. The CDR3 loop is CASSSAGYEQYF. In DNA, the CDR3 is TGTGCCAGCAGCTCGGCGGGCTACGAGCAGTACTTC.

J is TRBJ2-6 and V is TRBV7-9; D unresolved. Germline CDR1 SEHNR, CDR2 FQNEAQ (reference sequence). The CDR3 consists of 18 residues. V was clipped by 1 base and J by 0 bases, with 13 bases between them. CDR3 region: CASSLGVGPTSGANVLTF. In DNA form, the CDR3 reads TGTGCCAGCAGCTTAGGGGTTGGACCGACCTCTGGGGCCAACGTCCTGACTTTC.

The V gene is TRBV6-5, the J gene TRBJ2-7, with a weak D call TRBD2 (6 bases). Germline-derived CDR1 and CDR2 are MNHEY and SVGAGI. The CDR3 has 15 residues. Trimming removed 0 bases from V and 2 bases from J, with 11 bases in between. DNA for the CDR3: TGTGCCAGCAGTTACTCGGGAGGCTCAACCTACGAGCAGTACTTC. As protein: CASSYSGGSTYEQYF.

In its sample, this clonotype was seen once. This chain connects TRBV20-1 to TRBJ2-1; the D gene is possibly TRBD2 (5 bases). Germline V gene data show CDR1 as DFQATT and CDR2 as SNEGSKA (reference sequence). This CDR3 is built from 15 residues. Trimming shortened V by 5 bases and J by 0 bases, and 14 bases separated the two germline ends. The CDR3 coding sequence is TGCAGTGCTGGACGAGGGCGGAGCTCCTACAATGAGCAGTTCTTC. Its translation: CSAGRGRSSYNEQFF.

This clonotype has only a few counts. A read error may explain this, as a much larger clone is one base away. The chain recombines TRBV7-6 with TRBJ2-7; D gene ambiguous. This CDR3 is built from 11 residues. From germline, CDR1 is SGHVS and CDR2 FNYEAQ. V was trimmed by 1 base and J by 5 bases, leaving 3 bases between them. The DNA for the CDR3 is TGTGCCAGCAGCTTAGGGAACGAGCAGTACTTC. Translation gives CASSLGNEQYF.

This clonotype was detected a few times. The chain employs TRBV7-9 and TRBJ1-4; D gene uncertain. V shed 2 bases and J shed 7 bases, with 5 bases lying between them. This CDR3 region has 12 residues. CDR1 is SEHNR and CDR2 is FQNEAQ in the germline V gene (reference sequence). The CDR3 is CASSLIGEKLFF. CDR3 DNA: TGTGCCAGCAGCTTAATCGGTGAAAAACTGTTTTTT.

This clonotype has a count of ten or more. The CDR3 region has the DNA TGCGCCAGCAGCTTGCGCGGGGACAGCACCGGGGAGCTGTTTTTT. It translates to CASSLRGDSTGELFF. This chain joins TRBV5-1 and TRBJ2-2, with a possible D match to TRBD1 (7 bases). Germline CDR1 SGHRS, CDR2 YFSETQ. The CDR3 length is 15 residues. V dropped 1 base and J dropped 4 bases, with 11 bases sitting between them.

The chain couples TRBV6-6 to TRBJ2-5; D unresolved. Germline lookup yields CDR1 MNHNY and CDR2 SVGAGI (reference sequence). V was clipped by 7 bases and J by 2 bases, with 8 bases between them. The CDR3 contains 12 residues. The CDR3 spells CASIDPQETQYF. As DNA, the CDR3 is TGTGCCAGCATAGACCCTCAAGAGACCCAGTACTTC.

This chain connects TRBV6-6 to TRBJ2-7; D uncertain. The CDR3 totals 13 residues. V lost 6 bases and J lost 5, with 14 bases in between. Germline loops: CDR1 MNHNY, CDR2 SVGAGI (reference sequence). The CDR3 region is CASSRPGQDEQYV. CDR3 coding DNA: TGTGCCAGCAGCCGTCCGGGTCAGGACGAGCAGTACGTC.

This chain joins TRBV20-1 and TRBJ1-1; D is uncertain. CDR1 is DFQATT, CDR2 SNEGSKA, per germline (reference sequence). The CDR3 has 10 amino acids. V was trimmed by 1 base and J by 10 bases, leaving 7 bases between them. Here the CDR3 reads CSARVVTAFF. The CDR3 DNA follows: TGCAGTGCTAGAGTAGTTACAGCTTTCTTT.

The chain couples TRBV28 to TRBJ2-7; D unclear. Trimming removed 4 bases from V and 7 bases from J, with 8 bases in between. The CDR3 is 11 residues long. In germline, CDR1 is MDHEN, CDR2 SYDVKM. CDR3 DNA sequence: TGTGCCAGCAGTTCAAACGGGGAGCAGTACGTC. This encodes CASSSNGEQYV.

The chain has TRBV5-6 and TRBJ2-1; D might be TRBD2 (5 bases). The germline V and J ends were trimmed by 4 bases and 7 bases, with 12 bases remaining between them. The CDR3 sequence is 13 residues long. The germline gives CDR1 SGHDT, CDR2 YYEEEE. The CDR3 coding sequence is TGTGCCAGCAGCCCACTAGTCCGGAATGAGCAGTTCTTC. This gives the protein CASSPLVRNEQFF.

This clonotype was detected many times. The genes are TRBV6-6 and TRBJ1-5; no definite D call. This CDR3 comprises 13 residues. Trimming shortened V by 2 bases and J by 1 base, and 3 bases separated the two germline ends. The V gene's germline CDR1 is MNHNY and CDR2 SVGAGI (reference sequence). The CDR3 here is CASSYDSNQPQHF. The DNA of the CDR3 is TGTGCCAGCAGTTACGACAGCAATCAGCCCCAGCATTTT.

The chain recombines TRBV4-1 with TRBJ2-5, with a possible D match to TRBD1 (7 bases). This CDR3 is 13 amino acids long. The V end was cut by 4 bases, the J end by 4 bases, with 10 bases between. CDR1 is MGHRA and CDR2 is YSYEKL in the germline V gene. The CDR3 region has the DNA TGCGCCAGCAGCCCAGGGGGGCGAGAGACCCAGTACTTC. Translation gives CASSPGGRETQYF.

V usage is TRBV10-3 and J usage is TRBJ1-1; TRBD1 might be the D (6 bases). The CDR3 length is 15 residues. Germline V gives CDR1 ENHRY, CDR2 SYGVKD. V was trimmed by 8 bases and J by 5 bases, leaving 21 bases between them. The CDR3 sequence is CAIDTGEQGQTEAFF. The CDR3 DNA sequence: TGTGCCATCGATACCGGGGAACAGGGCCAGACTGAAGCTTTCTTT.

In this sample, this clonotype turned up a few times. The rearrangement joins TRBV7-3 to TRBJ1-4; TRBD1 agrees at 8 bases. This CDR3 is built from 13 residues. Germline V gene data show CDR1 as SGHTA and CDR2 as FQGTGA. Germline trimming cut 3 bases from V and 7 bases from J; bases unmatched to any gene: 1. The CDR3, as DNA: TGTGCCAGCAGCTTTCAGGGGGCTGAAAAACTGTTTTTT. Its protein product is CASSFQGAEKLFF.

As for this clonotype: The CDR3 carries no conserved terminal phenylalanine or tryptophan, so it likely arises from a read error. It is unclear where the CDR3 begins or ends on the DNA, so no DNA is shown, and the CDR3 is as TCRdb lists it. This rearrangement joins TRBV6-2 or TRBV6-3 to TRBJ1-6; the D call in the table, TRBD1, was not verified against the DNA. CDR1 is MNHEY, CDR2 SVGEGT, per germline. With termini counted, the CDR3 has 11 amino acids. CDR3 region: CASSDDRGLSV.

This clonotype was detected a few times. The chain links TRBV5-1 to TRBJ2-3, with D tentatively TRBD2 (7 bases). V lost 0 bases and J lost 4, with 12 bases in between. Germline V gene sequence: CDR1 SGHRS, CDR2 YFSETQ. The CDR3 loop spans 15 amino acids. The CDR3 region is CASSLDVGGADTQYF. The CDR3 coding sequence is TGCGCCAGCAGCTTGGATGTAGGGGGGGCAGATACGCAGTATTTT.

V and J are TRBV4-2 and TRBJ1-4, with 10 bases aligning to TRBD1. The junction had 10 bases not matched to a gene; V was cut back by 4 bases and J by 8 bases. The CDR3 length is 16 residues. CDR1 is LGHNA, CDR2 YNFKEQ, per germline. The CDR3 bases are TGTGCCAGCAGCCGGAGTACCGGGACAGGGGAAGAAAAACTGTTTTTT. It is translated as CASSRSTGTGEEKLFF.

V is TRBV4-2 and J is TRBJ2-2; D gene uncertain. The CDR3 length is 15 residues. In germline, CDR1 is LGHNA, CDR2 YNFKEQ. Trimming took off 4 bases at V and 1 base at J, with 10 bases between the two ends. The CDR3, as DNA: TGTGCCAGCAGCCCCTCGACGAGGAACACCGGGGAGCTGTTTTTT. As protein: CASSPSTRNTGELFF.

A few counts support this clonotype. The chain links TRBV7-3 to TRBJ2-7; maybe TRBD1 (5 bases). CDR3 length: 14 amino acids. V lost 5 bases and J 6 bases, leaving 17 bases between the germline ends. CDR1 and CDR2 (germline): SGHTA, FQGTGA. The CDR3 bases are TGTGCCAGCAGCCAAAGGCAGGGTAGAGGCGAGCAGTACTTC. Translation: CASSQRQGRGEQYF.

This clonotype showed up many times. The chain carries TRBV12-3 or TRBV12-4 and TRBJ1-1; the D gene is possibly TRBD1 (6 bases). Trimming shortened V by 0 bases and J by 7 bases, and 12 bases separated the two germline ends. The CDR3 loop spans 14 amino acids. DNA for the CDR3: TGTGCCAGCAGTTTAGCGGGGGCGGTTGGTGAAGCTTTCTTT. Translation gives CASSLAGAVGEAFF.